This T cell receptor (beta chain) was identified in a study of beta chain features in type 1 diabetes. Study observations and caveats: Type 1 diabetes patients had TCRB CDR3s that were shorter (moderately but significantly so) in all four CD4+ subsets.

The CDR3 totals 16 residues. Germline lookup yields CDR1 SGHTA and CDR2 FQGNSA. V gave up 1 base and J gave up 9 bases, with 22 bases separating them. In this sample, this clone turned up many times. No antigen is known for it. Sequencing targeted expressed TCRB transcripts, as all isolated RNA had been reverse transcribed. Here immunoSEQ multiplex PCR was the method, and the copy in TCRdb shows in-frame clones only, minus some. The sample holds around 340,000 clones, 7% to 10% seen once. The TCR sequence derives from a man aged 25 to 40 with type 1 diabetes. Sequenced: central memory CD4+ T cells from blood. This sequence joins TRBV7-2 and TRBJ2-7; perhaps TRBD2 as D (7 bases). The CDR3 DNA sequence: TGTGCCAGCAGCTTAGAGATCTCCGGGGGGCGTCCCGGGCAGTACTTC. It encodes CASSLEISGGRPGQYF.